This T cell receptor beta chain derives from a study of CXCR3-negative and CXCR3-positive naive CD8 T cells. General study points: Comparison of naive CXCR3-negative and CXCR3-positive cells revealed similar TRBV-TRBJ usage, while memory cells differed. Sequencing showed both naive subsets with comparably high diversity, and memory CD8+ cells much lower.

The method, 5' RACE with UMI labels, was used to prepare the TRB cDNA libraries. Reanalyzing the 5' RACE reads, TCRdb keeps one entry per CDR3 protein, without DNA. The sample data list 130,000 or so distinct CDR3 sequences. This CDR3 comprises 13 residues. Germline CDR1 reads MNHEY; CDR2 reads SMNVEV (reference sequence). Cells that were CD45RO-CCR7+CD27+CD95- constituted naive CD8+ T cells. About this clonotype itself: Its target is unknown.

This chain uses TRBV27 with TRBJ1-1. This clonotype originated in a human donor in good health. Some clones in this sample may be carry-over from other donors' samples. Source material: naive CXCR3- CD8+ T cells from blood. Indicated subset: CD45RO-CCR7+CD27+CD95- naive CD8+ T cells lacking CXCR3 (TNR3-). The CDR3 sequence: CASSTLVGTEAFF.